The T cell receptor beta chain described here comes from a study of T cells after somatic rescue of genetic block. The repertoire was sequenced with immunoSEQ multiplex PCR; TCRdb's copy has only in-frame clones and lacks some. The sample lists about 110,000 clones; about nine tenths were seen once. The junction had 4 bases not matched to a gene; V was cut back by 0 bases and J by 4 bases. In germline, CDR1 is SGHNT, CDR2 YYREEE (reference sequence). This CDR3 is built from 15 residues. The chain carries TRBV5-4 and TRBJ1-2; 9 bases map to TRBD1. Sequenced sample: peripheral blood mononuclear cells (PBMCs). This TCR derives from a woman between 18 and 29 years old. The CDR3 region has the DNA TGTGCCAGCAGCTTGGGGACAGGGGCGATCTATGGCTACACCTTC. It codes for CASSLGTGAIYGYTF. Based on the CDR3 plus reference TRBV5-4 and TRBJ1-2, the full variable domain is ETGVTQSPTHLIKTRGQQVTLRCSSQSGHNTVSWYQQALGQGPQFIFQYYREEENGRGNFPPRFSGLQFPNYSSELNVNALELDDSALYLCASSLGTGAIYGYTFGSGTRLTVV.